This T cell receptor (beta chain) is drawn from a study of cytomegalovirus exposure and HLA in healthy donors. Study-level results: The authors confirmed in vitro that a few CMV-associated chains were specific for CMV antigens. An analysis that was carried out later associated approximately 15,000 TCR beta sequences with HLA alleles at 0.05 false discovery rate. The study designated roughly 150 TCR beta chains cytomegalovirus-associated.

Points on this clone: The antigen remains unidentified.

When sampled, the donors appeared nominally healthy, though they likely had unrecorded immune exposures. V lost 0 bases to trimming and J lost 2 bases, with 14 bases between them. The CDR3 runs 16 residues. Germline assignment: CDR1 SGHRS and CDR2 YFSETQ. The primer mix had 60 Vbeta and 13 Jbeta primers. Some clones are missing from TCRdb's copy, which holds only in-frame ones; the method was immunoSEQ multiplex PCR. The sample holds about 170,000 clones, about four fifths seen once. V gene TRBV5-1 combines with J gene TRBJ1-1, with no clear D. The sequence derives from a woman aged 18-29 years in good health and CMV-seropositive. The sample was PBMCs. The CDR3 is CASSLERAGTNTEAFF. CDR3 DNA sequence: TGCGCCAGCAGCTTGGAACGGGCGGGAACTAACACTGAAGCTTTCTTT.